One and the same sample provided the 18 T cell receptor beta chains below, sequenced in a study of blood T cells in healthy people across ages. PCR was performed a second time for about 7 to 11 cycles using a sample-barcoded 5' primer and a J-beta primer mix. In TCRdb, the 5' RACE reads were re-called with MiXCR into one record per CDR3 protein. The top ten hold 23% of the sample, which has 1.8 million or so distinct CDR3 sequences, roughly two fifths seen once. Input material: blood. Receptors were obtained from a human donor in good health.

The chain combines TRBV6-4 with TRBJ2-3; D may be TRBD2 (6 bases). Trimming shortened V by 2 bases and J by 2 bases, and 20 bases separated the two germline ends. CDR1 is MRHNA, CDR2 SNTAGT, per germline. The CDR3 has 18 amino acids. The CDR3 region is CASSDPGTSAGSTDTQYF. The CDR3 coding sequence is TGTGCCAGCAGTGACCCCGGAACATCGGCGGGGTCCACAGATACGCAGTATTTT.

This clonotype was observed a handful of times. This chain uses TRBV6-1 with TRBJ2-7, with D possibly TRBD1 on 5 matching bases. This CDR3 is built from 15 residues. The V end lost 1 base, the J end lost 3 bases, and 13 bases lay between the germline ends. The V gene's germline CDR1 is MNHNS and CDR2 SASEGT. The CDR3 loop is CASSEVGQTYYEQYF. CDR3 coding DNA: TGTGCCAGCAGTGAAGTGGGGCAGACTTACTACGAGCAGTACTTC.

This clonotype occurred a few times. This chain links TRBV11-2 with TRBJ2-3, with D possibly being TRBD2 (6 bases). V was pared by 5 bases and J by 2 bases, with 14 bases between. The CDR3 contains 15 residues. The germline gives CDR1 SGHAT, CDR2 FQNNGV. The CDR3 loop reads CASSLEGHSTDTQYF. The CDR3 DNA reads TGTGCCAGCAGCCTGGAGGGCCATTCCACAGATACGCAGTATTTT.

The genes are TRBV4-3 and TRBJ2-1; D is undetermined. V lost 0 bases and J 12 bases, leaving 12 bases between the germline ends. This CDR3 has 13 amino acids. The germline V gene has CDR1 LGHNA and CDR2 YSLEER. The CDR3 DNA sequence: TGCGCCAGCAGCCAAGAGGTGGGCATAGGGCAGTTCTTC. Its translation is CASSQEVGIGQFF.

This clonotype was picked up a small number of times. The chain combines TRBV10-3 with TRBJ2-7; D is perhaps TRBD2 (6 bases). This CDR3 has 15 amino acids. Germline values: CDR1 ENHRY, CDR2 SYGVKD. The germline V and J ends were trimmed by 3 bases and 3 bases, with 15 bases remaining between them. The CDR3 loop is CAISESSGAIYEQYF. The CDR3 DNA sequence: TGTGCCATCAGTGAAAGTAGCGGTGCCATCTACGAGCAGTACTTC.

The gene calls are TRBV5-1 and TRBJ1-2, with D hard to call. The V and J ends lost 4 bases and 7 bases respectively, with 11 bases between them. The germline CDR1 and CDR2 sequences are SGHRS and YFSETQ. CDR3 length: 12 residues. CDR3 amino acids: CASSQQGPGYTF. In nucleotides, the CDR3 is TGCGCCAGCAGCCAACAAGGGCCTGGCTACACCTTC.

This clonotype was detected a few times. The chain recombines TRBV4-2 with TRBJ2-2; D perhaps matches TRBD1 (6 bases). The CDR3 is made up of 16 amino acids. With 4 bases removed from V and 4 bases from J, the gap between germline ends came to 16 bases. Germline assignment: CDR1 LGHNA and CDR2 YNFKEQ. The CDR3 loop is CASSLTMGASTGELFF. The CDR3 DNA sequence: TGTGCCAGCAGCCTTACGATGGGGGCTTCCACCGGGGAGCTGTTTTTT.

CDR3 residues: CAWSVGIAYYGYTF. The CDR3 DNA reads TGTGCCTGGAGTGTGGGGATAGCTTACTATGGCTACACCTTC. The J gene is TRBJ1-2, the V gene TRBV30, with D hard to call. Germline-derived CDR1 and CDR2 are GTSNPN and SVGIG (reference sequence). The CDR3 contains 14 residues. Deletions cut 0 bases from V and 3 bases from J, with 11 bases between.

This clonotype was seen a handful of times. This rearrangement joins TRBV12-3 or TRBV12-4 to TRBJ2-1; D call uncertain. This CDR3 has 15 amino acids. V lost 7 bases and J 8 bases, leaving 21 bases between the germline ends. The CDR3 coding sequence is TGTGCCAGCACCCTGGAGAGTGGAGCTTTGTATGAGCAGTTCTTC. Translated: CASTLESGALYEQFF.

The table lists this clonotype with a few counts. The chain is built from TRBV6-5 and TRBJ1-2; 8 positions agree with TRBD1. V was pared by 5 bases and J by 7 bases, with 9 bases of the junction left unmatched. CDR1 and CDR2 (germline): MNHEY, SVGAGI. This CDR3 contains 14 residues. The CDR3 sequence is CASSTPGTGGGYTF. CDR3 nucleotide sequence: TGTGCCAGCAGTACTCCCGGGACAGGTGGTGGCTACACCTTC.

This clonotype has a handful of counts. This sequence joins TRBV15 and TRBJ1-2; 8 bases fit TRBD1. V lost 5 bases to trimming and J lost 5 bases; unmatched junction nucleotides: 10. Germline V CDR1 and CDR2: LNHNV, YYDKDF (reference sequence). This CDR3 comprises 15 residues. The CDR3 DNA reads TGTGCCACCAGCCAGGACAGGGCGCGCGGGTATGGCTACACCTTC. Its protein is CATSQDRARGYGYTF.

The V and J genes are TRBV6-6 and TRBJ1-5, with a weak D call TRBD1 (6 bases). CDR1 is MNHNY and CDR2 is SVGAGI in the germline V gene (reference sequence). The germline V and J ends were trimmed by 6 bases and 7 bases, with 16 bases remaining between them. The length of the CDR3 is 14 residues. CDR3 sequence reads: CASSWTVRSQPQHF. CDR3 coding DNA: TGTGCCAGCAGCTGGACAGTCCGCTCCCAGCCCCAGCATTTT.

The chain joins TRBV5-1 to TRBJ1-6; TRBD1 might be the D (6 bases). Trimming stripped 0 bases from V and 7 bases from J, with 14 bases between. CDR1 and CDR2 (germline): SGHRS, YFSETQ. The CDR3 sequence is 16 residues long. Here the CDR3 reads CASSLAPITGNSPLHF. DNA of the CDR3: TGCGCCAGCAGCTTGGCGCCTATCACAGGGAATTCACCCCTCCACTTT.

The chain has TRBV3-1 and TRBJ2-4; 8 bases fit TRBD1. V trimming: 3 bases; J trimming: 13 bases; junction bases outside the gene matches: 11. The CDR3 totals 14 residues. The germline V gene encodes CDR1 LGHDT and CDR2 YNNKEL (reference sequence). DNA of the CDR3: TGTGCCAGCAGCCAGGGGGACAGGACCTACAAGCAGTACTTC. It specifies CASSQGDRTYKQYF.

This clonotype has only one observation. This chain links TRBV12-3 or TRBV12-4 with TRBJ2-5; D unresolved. The tail of the sequence fits TRBJ2-7 better, so the J call may be wrong. This CDR3 is built from 14 residues. The CDR3 sequence is CASSPDSPGYEQYF. The DNA of the CDR3 is TGTGCCAGCAGTCCAGACTCCCCCGGCTACGAGCAGTACTTC.

This chain joins TRBV5-1 and TRBJ2-1, with TRBD1 matching over 7 bases. The CDR3 has 15 amino acids. The V segment lost 3 bases and the J segment 6 bases; nucleotides outside the gene matches: 9. Per germline, CDR1 SGHRS and CDR2 YFSETQ. CDR3 sequence (DNA): TGCGCCAGCAGCTGGTCAGGGGGTCCTAGCAATGAGCAGTTCTTC. Residues: CASSWSGGPSNEQFF.

V and J are TRBV7-2 and TRBJ2-1; D not certain. The CDR3 is 16 amino acids. Trimming left V 5 bases short and J 0 bases short, with 14 bases between. Germline V CDR1 and CDR2: SGHTA, FQGNSA. CDR3 nucleotides: TGTGCCAGCAGCCCCACTTATACGAGCTCCTACAATGAGCAGTTCTTC. Translated: CASSPTYTSSYNEQFF.

The chain joins TRBV15 to TRBJ2-7; 12 nucleotides line up with TRBD1. Per the germline V gene, CDR1 is LNHNV and CDR2 is YYDKDF (reference sequence). The length of the CDR3 is 14 residues. The ends lost 5 bases at V and 4 bases at J; junction bases unmatched: 3. The CDR3 here is CATSGGQGAYEQYF. Written as DNA, the CDR3 is TGTGCCACCAGCGGGGGACAGGGGGCTTACGAGCAGTACTTC.